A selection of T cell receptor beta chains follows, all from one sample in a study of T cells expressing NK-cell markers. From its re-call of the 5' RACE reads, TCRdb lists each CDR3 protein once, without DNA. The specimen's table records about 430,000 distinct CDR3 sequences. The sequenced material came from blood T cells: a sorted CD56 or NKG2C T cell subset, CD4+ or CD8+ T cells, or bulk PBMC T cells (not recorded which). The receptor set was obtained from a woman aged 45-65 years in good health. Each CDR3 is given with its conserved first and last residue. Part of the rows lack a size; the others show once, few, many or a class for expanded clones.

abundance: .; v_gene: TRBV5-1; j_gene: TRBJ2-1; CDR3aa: CASSQDRGVAGVDNEQFF
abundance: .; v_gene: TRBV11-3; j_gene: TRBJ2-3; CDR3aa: CASSFLISRISDTQYF
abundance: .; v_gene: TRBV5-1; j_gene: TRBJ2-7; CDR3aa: CASSFRLAGGPGYEQYF
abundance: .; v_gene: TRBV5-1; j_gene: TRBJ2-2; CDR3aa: CASSPGSEELFF
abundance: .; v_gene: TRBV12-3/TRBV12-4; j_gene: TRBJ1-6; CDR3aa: CASSRQGLGSPLHF
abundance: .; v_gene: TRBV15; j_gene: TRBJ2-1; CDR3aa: CATIKGGAGGPNEQFF
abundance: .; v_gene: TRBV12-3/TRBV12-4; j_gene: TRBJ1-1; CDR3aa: CASSFLTGTNTEAFF
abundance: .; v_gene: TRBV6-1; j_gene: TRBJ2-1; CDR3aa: CATFGGNRGPYNEQFF
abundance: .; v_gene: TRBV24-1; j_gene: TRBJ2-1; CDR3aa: CATSDPGTGNADEQFF
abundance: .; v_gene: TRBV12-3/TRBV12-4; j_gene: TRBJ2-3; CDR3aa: CASSPYGGMTDTQYF
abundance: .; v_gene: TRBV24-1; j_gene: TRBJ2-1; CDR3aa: CATSESSGRRSQFF
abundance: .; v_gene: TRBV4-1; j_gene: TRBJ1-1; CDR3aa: CASSHTGVMNTEAFF
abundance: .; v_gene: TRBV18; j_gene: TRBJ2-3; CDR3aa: CASSPQQLANTDTQYF
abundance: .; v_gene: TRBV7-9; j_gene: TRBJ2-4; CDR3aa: CASSPSGLAGSIQYF
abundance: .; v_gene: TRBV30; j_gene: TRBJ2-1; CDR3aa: CAWSPKGEGDEQFF
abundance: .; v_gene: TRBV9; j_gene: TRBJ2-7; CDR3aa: CASSAILAGEQYF
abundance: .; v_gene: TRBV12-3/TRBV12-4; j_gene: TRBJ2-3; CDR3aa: CASSSVAGQYF
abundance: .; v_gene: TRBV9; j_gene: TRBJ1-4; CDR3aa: CASSVAAGEDEKLFF
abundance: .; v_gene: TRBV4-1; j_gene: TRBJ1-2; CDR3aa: CASSQDGTGVNGYTF
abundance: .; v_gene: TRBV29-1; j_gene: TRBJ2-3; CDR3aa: CSVPRGRDTQYF
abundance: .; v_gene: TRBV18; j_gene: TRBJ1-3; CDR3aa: CASSPRQASSGNTIYF
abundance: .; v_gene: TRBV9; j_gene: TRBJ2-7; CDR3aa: CASSVGASGASGEQYF
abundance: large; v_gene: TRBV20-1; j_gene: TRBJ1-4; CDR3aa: CSATMDSATNEKLFF
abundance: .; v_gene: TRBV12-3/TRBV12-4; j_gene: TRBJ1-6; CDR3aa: CASRGMQTSPLHF
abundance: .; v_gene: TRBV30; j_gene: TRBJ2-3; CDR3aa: CAWRHQDRGGTQYF
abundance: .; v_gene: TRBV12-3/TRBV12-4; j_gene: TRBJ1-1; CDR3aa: CASSPGKAAFF